The clone carrying this T cell receptor (beta chain) was observed many times. Antigen specificity is unknown. Diagnosing involved the use of clinical symptoms, serum thyroxine and TRAb, thyroid ultrasound and orbital computed tomography. Germline CDR1 KGHSH, CDR2 LQKENI. V lost 6 bases, J lost 8 bases, and 16 bases lay in between. This CDR3 has 14 amino acids. The data were taken from a study of T cells in Graves' hyperthyroidism and ophthalmopathy. General observations from the study: Within blood appeared most thyroid clonotypes that had expanded above 0.001. Ophthalmopathy stood apart from stable hyperthyroidism in a 13 V-J model.

The CDR3 regions of TCR beta were amplified from RNA transcripts. During a first-round RT-PCR of the TCR CDR3, the HTBI primer set was used. Each CDR3 protein is one row after TCRdb ran MiXCR on the multiplex PCR reads. The table includes hundreds of thousands of distinct CDR3 sequences, approximately 14% detected once. This sequence joins TRBV18 and TRBJ1-4, with no clear D. This clonotype was sampled from a woman aged 35 to 49 with Graves' hyperthyroidism. The material sequenced was blood. This CDR3 is CASSHRDPGEKLFF. CDR3 DNA sequence: TGTGCCAGCTCCCACCGGGATCCTGGAGAAAAACTGTTTTTT.